The 16 T cell receptor beta chains reported below all come from one sample, sequenced in a study of T cells in localized non-small cell lung cancer. Produced via immunoSEQ multiplex PCR; TCRdb's table is partial and in-frame only. The sample holds about 54,000 clones, around 83% seen once. The sample consisted of peripheral blood, taken before any cancer treatment. The receptors here all came from an older female donor with stage II squamous cell lung carcinoma.

The chain couples TRBV5-1 to TRBJ1-2; TRBD1 matches 12 bases. The germline V gene has CDR1 SGHRS and CDR2 YFSETQ. After removal of 3 bases from V and 7 bases from J, the junction contained 10 bases not matched to a gene. This CDR3 spans 16 amino acids. The CDR3 protein is CASSSGDRGREGGYTF. In DNA, the CDR3 is TGCGCCAGCAGCTCTGGGGACAGGGGGCGCGAGGGTGGCTACACCTTC.

This chain joins TRBV28 and TRBJ1-5; 8 nucleotides align to TRBD1. The CDR3 totals 15 residues. The V and J ends lost 4 bases and 7 bases, in that order; junction bases with no gene match: 9. CDR1 is MDHEN and CDR2 is SYDVKM in the germline V gene. CDR3: CASSSRQGSDQPQHF. CDR3 nucleotides: TGTGCCAGCAGTTCCCGACAGGGGTCCGACCAGCCCCAGCATTTT.

This clone has a single count. The chain links TRBV7-8 to TRBJ1-1; a possible D gene is TRBD1 (6 bases). Germline CDR1 and CDR2: SGHVS and FQNEAQ. V shed 5 bases and J shed 1 base, with 14 bases lying between them. There are 15 residues in the CDR3. Here the CDR3 reads CASSPPRGRNTEAFF. The CDR3 DNA reads as TGTGCCAGCAGCCCCCCCCGGGGGCGGAACACTGAAGCTTTCTTT.

CDR3 residues: CASSLPSNEQFF. The DNA for the CDR3 is TGCGCCAGCAGCCTCCCTTCAAATGAGCAGTTCTTC. The chain has TRBV5-1 and TRBJ2-1; D gene unclear. This CDR3 has 12 amino acids. Germline CDR1 and CDR2: SGHRS and YFSETQ. V was trimmed by 4 bases and J by 7 bases, leaving 9 bases between them.

The chain is built from TRBV5-1 and TRBJ1-4; 11 bases are a match to TRBD1. The CDR3 is made up of 16 amino acids. With 3 bases clipped from V and 7 bases from J, the junction kept 8 bases outside the gene matches. The germline CDR1 and CDR2 sequences are SGHRS and YFSETQ. For the CDR3, the DNA is TGCGCCAGCAGCTCAGGACAGGGGGCGCTTGGTGAAAAACTGTTTTTT. It specifies CASSSGQGALGEKLFF.

The chain joins TRBV6-6 to TRBJ1-1, with D perhaps matching TRBD1 (6 bases). V lost 4 bases and J lost 1, with 10 bases in between. The CDR3 has 14 amino acids. Germline CDR1 is MNHNY and CDR2 is SVGAGI (reference sequence). CDR3 sequence: CASSSLTGNTEAFF. Written as DNA, the CDR3 is TGTGCCAGCAGTTCCCTGACAGGGAACACTGAAGCTTTCTTT.

The J gene is TRBJ1-2, the V gene TRBV7-9; D not resolved. This CDR3 contains 14 residues. Deletions cut 5 bases from V and 6 bases from J, with 16 bases between. Germline V CDR1 and CDR2: SEHNR, FQNEAQ (reference sequence). CDR3 protein: CASSHDSGRHGYTF. The CDR3 DNA is TGTGCCAGCAGCCACGACTCTGGGCGACATGGCTACACCTTC.

This clone has just a few counts. This chain joins TRBV6-6 and TRBJ1-4; possible D gene TRBD1, 5 bases. The CDR3 runs to 13 residues. Trimming took 6 bases from V and 7 from J, leaving 12 bases between them. The V gene's germline CDR1 is MNHNY and CDR2 SVGAGI (reference sequence). CDR3 sequence: CASRGTGGEKLFF. CDR3 sequence (DNA): TGTGCCAGCAGAGGGACTGGGGGTGAAAAACTGTTTTTT.

This clone was seen just once. This sequence joins TRBV2 and TRBJ2-7, with D tentatively TRBD2 (6 bases). This CDR3 is built from 15 residues. In germline, CDR1 is SNHLY, CDR2 FYNNEI. The V gene lost 3 bases and the J gene lost 1 base, with 13 bases spanning the gap. Here the CDR3 reads CASSEGGGGSYEQYF. CDR3 nucleotide sequence: TGTGCCAGCAGTGAGGGAGGTGGAGGGTCCTACGAGCAGTACTTC.

This chain links TRBV29-1 with TRBJ2-5; maybe TRBD2 (5 bases). Germline V CDR1 and CDR2: SQVTM, ANQGSEA. The CDR3 runs 13 residues. V was clipped by 2 bases and J by 5 bases, with 12 bases between them. Written as DNA, the CDR3 is TGCAGCGTTGAATACGTTTCGGGGGAGACCCAGTACTTC. Translating it yields CSVEYVSGETQYF.

This clone was seen a handful of times. This chain joins TRBV5-6 and TRBJ2-1, with 10 bases identical to TRBD1. There are 14 residues in the CDR3. Per the germline V gene, CDR1 is SGHDT and CDR2 is YYEEEE. The V segment lost 2 bases and the J segment 8 bases; nucleotides outside the gene matches: 4. The CDR3 loop reads CASSFRDRGYEQFF. The CDR3 bases are TGTGCCAGCAGCTTCCGGGACAGGGGCTATGAGCAGTTCTTC.

This clone qualifies as medium-sized. The chain links TRBV19 to TRBJ1-4; D remains unclear. The V end lost 1 base, the J end lost 9 bases, and 6 bases lay between the germline ends. There are 12 residues in the CDR3. CDR1 is LNHDA and CDR2 is SQIVND in the germline V gene (reference sequence). The CDR3 DNA follows: TGTGCCAGTAGTATAGGAGGGAAAAAACTGTTTTTT. Residues: CASSIGGKKLFF.

The chain combines TRBV30 with TRBJ1-5, with D perhaps matching TRBD1 (6 bases). This CDR3 contains 15 residues. The ends were cut back, 3 bases at V and 8 bases at J, with 20 bases in the middle. Germline V gives CDR1 GTSNPN, CDR2 SVGIG (reference sequence). The CDR3 nucleotides are TGTGCCTGGAGCGGGGGAGGGGGGGCTTTCGAGCCCCAGCATTTT. This translates into CAWSGGGGAFEPQHF.

The chain couples TRBV11-3 to TRBJ2-5; 7 bases agree with TRBD1. The CDR3 sequence is 13 residues long. Unmatched junction bases numbered 4, after V lost 4 bases and J lost 5 bases. From germline, CDR1 is SGHNT and CDR2 YENEEA. The chain's CDR3 is CASSSRTGETQYF. Written as DNA, the CDR3 is TGTGCCAGCAGCTCGCGGACAGGCGAGACCCAGTACTTC.

The J gene is TRBJ1-3, the V gene TRBV5-4; D remains ambiguous. This CDR3 is 16 amino acids long. Germline V gene sequence: CDR1 SGHNT, CDR2 YYREEE (reference sequence). V lost 3 bases to trimming and J lost 0 bases, with 13 bases between them. CDR3 region: CASSSSLLSSGNTIYF. The CDR3 nucleotides read TGTGCCAGCAGCTCTTCCCTGCTGAGCTCTGGAAACACCATATATTTT.

The CDR3 nucleotides read TGTGCCAGTAGCCTCGGACAGGCCTCTGGAAACACCATATATTTT. As protein: CASSLGQASGNTIYF. V and J are TRBV19 and TRBJ1-3, with 7 bases fitting TRBD1. V shed 6 bases, J shed 0 bases, and the junction held 5 bases outside the gene matches. The CDR3 is 15 amino acids. Germline-derived CDR1 and CDR2 are LNHDA and SQIVND (reference sequence). Based on the CDR3 plus reference TRBV19 and TRBJ1-3, the full variable domain is DGGITQSPKYLFRKEGQNVTLSCEQNLNHDAMYWYRQDPGQGLRLIYYSQIVNDFQKGDIAEGYSVSREKKESFPLTVTSAQKNPTAFYLCASSLGQASGNTIYFGEGSWLTVV.